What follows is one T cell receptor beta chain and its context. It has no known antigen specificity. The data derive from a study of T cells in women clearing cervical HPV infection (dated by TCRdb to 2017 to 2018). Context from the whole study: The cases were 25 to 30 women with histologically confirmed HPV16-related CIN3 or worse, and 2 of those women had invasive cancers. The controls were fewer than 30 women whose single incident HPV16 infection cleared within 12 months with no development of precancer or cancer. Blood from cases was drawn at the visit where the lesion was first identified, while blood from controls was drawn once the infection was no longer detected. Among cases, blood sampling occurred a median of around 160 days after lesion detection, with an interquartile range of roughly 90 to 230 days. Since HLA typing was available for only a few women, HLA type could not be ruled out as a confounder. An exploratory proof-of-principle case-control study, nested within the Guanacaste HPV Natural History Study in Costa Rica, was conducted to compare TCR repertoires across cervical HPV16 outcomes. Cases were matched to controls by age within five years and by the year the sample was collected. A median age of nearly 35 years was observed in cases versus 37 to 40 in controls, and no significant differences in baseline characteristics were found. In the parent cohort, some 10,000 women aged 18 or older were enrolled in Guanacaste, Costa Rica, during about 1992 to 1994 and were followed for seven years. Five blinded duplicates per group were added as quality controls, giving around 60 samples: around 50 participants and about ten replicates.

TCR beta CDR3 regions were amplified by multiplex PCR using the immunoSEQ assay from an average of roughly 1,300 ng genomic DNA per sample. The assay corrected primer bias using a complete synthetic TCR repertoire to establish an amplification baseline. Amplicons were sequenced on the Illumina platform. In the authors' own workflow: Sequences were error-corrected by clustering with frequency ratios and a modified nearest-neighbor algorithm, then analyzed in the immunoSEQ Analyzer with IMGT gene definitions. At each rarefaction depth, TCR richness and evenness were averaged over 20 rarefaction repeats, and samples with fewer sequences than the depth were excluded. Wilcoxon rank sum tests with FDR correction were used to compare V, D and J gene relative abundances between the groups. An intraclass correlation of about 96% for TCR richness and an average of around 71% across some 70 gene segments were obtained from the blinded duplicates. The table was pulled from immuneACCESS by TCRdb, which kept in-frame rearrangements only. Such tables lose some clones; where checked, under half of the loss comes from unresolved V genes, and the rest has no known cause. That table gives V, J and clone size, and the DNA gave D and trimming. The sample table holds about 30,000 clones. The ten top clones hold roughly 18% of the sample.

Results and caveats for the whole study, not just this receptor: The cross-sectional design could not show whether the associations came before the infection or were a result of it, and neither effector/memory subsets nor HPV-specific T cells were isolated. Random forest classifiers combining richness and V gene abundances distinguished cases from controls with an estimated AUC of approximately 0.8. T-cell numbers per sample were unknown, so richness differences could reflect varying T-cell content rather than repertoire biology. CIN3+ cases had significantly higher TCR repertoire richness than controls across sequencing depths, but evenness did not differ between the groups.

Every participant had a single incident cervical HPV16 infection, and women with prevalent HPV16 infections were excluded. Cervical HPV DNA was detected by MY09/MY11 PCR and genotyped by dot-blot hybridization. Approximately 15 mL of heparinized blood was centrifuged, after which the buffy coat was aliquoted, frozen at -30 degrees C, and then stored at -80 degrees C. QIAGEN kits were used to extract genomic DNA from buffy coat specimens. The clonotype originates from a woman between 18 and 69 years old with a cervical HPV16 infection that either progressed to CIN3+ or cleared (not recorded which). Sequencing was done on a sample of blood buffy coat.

The CDR3 region reads CASSRDRGQFNSPLFF. CDR3 bases read: TGCGCCAGCAGCCGGGACAGAGGGCAATTTAATTCACCG. The chain links TRBV5-1 with TRBJ2-2; TRBD1 agrees with 7 junctional bases. The DNA ends 3 residues before the CDR3 does, and the rest of the CDR3 is filled in from the germline J gene. The germline V gene gives CDR1 as SGHRS and CDR2 as YFSETQ. The CDR3 measures 16 amino acids from cysteine to phenylalanine. Part of the CDR3 DNA is given, 39 bases translated from base 1.